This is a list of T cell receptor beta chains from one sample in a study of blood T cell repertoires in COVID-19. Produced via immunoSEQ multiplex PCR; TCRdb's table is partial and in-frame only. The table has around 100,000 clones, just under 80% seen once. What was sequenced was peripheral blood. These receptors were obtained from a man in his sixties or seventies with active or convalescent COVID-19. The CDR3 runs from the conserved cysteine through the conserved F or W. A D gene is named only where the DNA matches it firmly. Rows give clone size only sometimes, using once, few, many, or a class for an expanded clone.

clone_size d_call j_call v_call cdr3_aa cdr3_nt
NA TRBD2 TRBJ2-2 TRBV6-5 CASRGVAAGELFF TGTGCCAGCCGGGGGGTCGCGGCCGGGGAGCTGTTTTTT
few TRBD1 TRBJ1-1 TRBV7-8 CASSLVRQGGTEAFF TGTGCCAGCAGCTTAGTCCGACAGGGGGGGACTGAAGCTTTCTTT
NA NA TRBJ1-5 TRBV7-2 CASSLGLARQPQHF TGTGCCAGCAGCTTAGGCTTGGCCCGTCAGCCCCAGCATTTT
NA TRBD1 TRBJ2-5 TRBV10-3 CAINPGQGDETQYF TGTGCCATCAACCCGGGACAGGGAGACGAGACCCAGTACTTC
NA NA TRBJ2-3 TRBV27 CASSSMSQDTQYF TGTGCCAGCAGTTCCATGTCTCAGGATACGCAGTATTTT
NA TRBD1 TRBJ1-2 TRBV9 CASSPGQGEGYTF TGTGCCAGCAGCCCGGGACAGGGCGAGGGCTACACCTTC
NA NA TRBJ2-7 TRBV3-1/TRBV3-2 CASSQELEPYEQYF TGTGCCAGCAGCCAAGAACTAGAACCCTACGAGCAGTACTTC
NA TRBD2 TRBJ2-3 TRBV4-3 CASSQERTSGIGTQYF TGCGCCAGCAGCCAAGAGAGGACTAGCGGTATTGGTACGCAGTATTTT
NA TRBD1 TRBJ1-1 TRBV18 CASSVPGQGRGTEAFF TGTGCCAGCTCGGTCCCGGGACAGGGCCGGGGGACTGAAGCTTTCTTT
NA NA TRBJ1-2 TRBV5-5 CASSPELGARGYTF TGTGCCAGCAGCCCCGAACTGGGGGCGCGAGGCTACACCTTC
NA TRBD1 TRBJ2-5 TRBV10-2 CASSERQGVTQMYF TGCGCCAGCAGTGAGAGACAGGGGGTGACCCAAATGTACTTC
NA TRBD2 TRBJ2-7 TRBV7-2 CASSPGTSGEQYF TGTGCCAGCAGCCCAGGGACTAGCGGGGAGCAGTACTTC
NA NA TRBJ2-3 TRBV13 CASSRGDYGDTDTQYF TGTGCCAGCAGCAGGGGGGACTACGGGGACACAGATACGCAGTATTTT
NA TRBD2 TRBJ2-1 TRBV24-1 CATSDPRLAPGNEQFF TGTGCCACCAGTGATCCCCGACTAGCTCCGGGCAATGAGCAGTTCTTC
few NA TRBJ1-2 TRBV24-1 CATKTLGQHYGYTF TGTGCCACCAAGACCCTCGGACAGCACTATGGCTACACCTTC
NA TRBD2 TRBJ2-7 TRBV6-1 CASSVTVWPGLGSYEQYF TGTGCCAGCAGTGTAACAGTCTGGCCCGGACTAGGATCCTACGAGCAGTACTTC
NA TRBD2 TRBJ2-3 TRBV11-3 CASSSRLAGGDTQYF TGTGCCAGCAGCTCCCGACTAGCGGGGGGAGATACGCAGTATTTT
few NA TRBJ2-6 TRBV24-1 CATSDHRASGANVLTF TGTGCCACCAGTGACCACAGGGCTTCTGGGGCCAACGTCCTGACTTTC
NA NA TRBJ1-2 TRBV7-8 CASSLVEGRDGYTF TGTGCCAGCAGCTTAGTTGAGGGAAGGGATGGCTACACCTTC
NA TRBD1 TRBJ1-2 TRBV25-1 CAISDRAARGYTF TGTGCCATCTCGGACAGGGCCGCGAGAGGCTACACCTTC
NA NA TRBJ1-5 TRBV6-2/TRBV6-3 CASSSPEQASNQPQHF TGTGCCAGCAGTTCACCCGAACAGGCTAGCAATCAGCCCCAGCATTTT
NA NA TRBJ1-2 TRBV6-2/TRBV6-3 CASNPTVAGGYTF TGTGCCAGCAACCCGACAGTCGCAGGCGGCTACACCTTC
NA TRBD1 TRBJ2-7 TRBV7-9 CASSKTGPSYEQYF TGTGCCAGCAGCAAGACAGGGCCGAGCTACGAGCAGTACTTC
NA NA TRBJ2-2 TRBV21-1 CASSTYFILTGELFF TGTGCCAGCAGCACCTACTTCATACTTACCGGGGAGCTGTTTTTT
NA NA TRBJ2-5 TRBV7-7 CASSSGGRETQYF TGTGCTAGCAGCTCCGGCGGGCGGGAGACCCAGTACTTC
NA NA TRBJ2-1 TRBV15 CATSRGERYYNEQFF TGTGCCACCAGCAGAGGGGAGAGGTACTACAATGAGCAGTTCTTC
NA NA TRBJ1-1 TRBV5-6 CASSLESTGREAFF TGTGCCAGCAGCTTGGAATCTACAGGGAGGGAGGCTTTCTTT
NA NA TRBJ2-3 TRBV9 CASSLVNRETDTQYF TGTGCCAGCAGCTTAGTAAACAGGGAAACAGATACGCAGTATTTT
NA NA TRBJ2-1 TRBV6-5 CASSFSRDSYNEQFF TGTGCCAGCAGTTTCTCCAGGGACTCCTACAATGAGCAGTTCTTC
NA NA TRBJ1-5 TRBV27 CASSLLTGSQPQHF TGTGCCAGCAGTTTATTAACCGGGTCTCAGCCCCAGCATTTT
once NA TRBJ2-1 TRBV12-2 CASRRTGGSYNEQFF TGTGCAAGTCGCCGAACAGGGGGCTCCTACAATGAGCAGTTCTTC
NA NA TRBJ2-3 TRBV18 CASSPRRDSDTQYF TGTGCCAGCTCACCACGGAGGGACTCAGATACGCAGTATTTT
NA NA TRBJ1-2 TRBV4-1 CASSQVPGDNYGYTF TGCGCCAGCAGCCAAGTGCCAGGGGATAACTATGGCTACACCTTC
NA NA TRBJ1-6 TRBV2 CASVAGGGYNSPLHF TGTGCCAGCGTCGCTGGGGGGGGATATAATTCACCCCTCCACTTT
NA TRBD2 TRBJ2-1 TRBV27 CASSLSRTSGGEQFF TGTGCCAGCAGTTTATCTCGGACTAGCGGCGGGGAGCAGTTCTTC
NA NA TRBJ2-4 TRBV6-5 CASSPRQKNIQYF TGTGCCAGCAGTCCCCGACAAAAAAACATTCAGTACTTC
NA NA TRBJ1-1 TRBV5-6 CASSPGGTEAFF TGTGCCAGCAGCCCGGGGGGCACTGAAGCTTTCTTT
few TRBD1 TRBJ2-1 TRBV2 CASTLRGAGGNYNEQFF TGTGCCAGCACCCTCCGAGGGGCAGGGGGCAACTACAATGAGCAGTTCTTC
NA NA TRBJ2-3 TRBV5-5 CASSLTGLSTDTQYF TGTGCCAGCAGCTTGACAGGGTTGAGCACAGATACGCAGTATTTT
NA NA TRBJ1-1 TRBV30 CAKTDFNTEAFF TGTGCCAAGACAGATTTTAACACTGAAGCTTTCTTT
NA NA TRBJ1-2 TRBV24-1 CATSDPAGGIYGYTF TGTGCCACCAGTGATCCGGCGGGGGGGATTTATGGCTACACCTTC
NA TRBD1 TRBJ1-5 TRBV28 CASSLRTGFGNQPQHF TGTGCCAGCAGTTTACGGACAGGGTTTGGCAATCAGCCCCAGCATTTT